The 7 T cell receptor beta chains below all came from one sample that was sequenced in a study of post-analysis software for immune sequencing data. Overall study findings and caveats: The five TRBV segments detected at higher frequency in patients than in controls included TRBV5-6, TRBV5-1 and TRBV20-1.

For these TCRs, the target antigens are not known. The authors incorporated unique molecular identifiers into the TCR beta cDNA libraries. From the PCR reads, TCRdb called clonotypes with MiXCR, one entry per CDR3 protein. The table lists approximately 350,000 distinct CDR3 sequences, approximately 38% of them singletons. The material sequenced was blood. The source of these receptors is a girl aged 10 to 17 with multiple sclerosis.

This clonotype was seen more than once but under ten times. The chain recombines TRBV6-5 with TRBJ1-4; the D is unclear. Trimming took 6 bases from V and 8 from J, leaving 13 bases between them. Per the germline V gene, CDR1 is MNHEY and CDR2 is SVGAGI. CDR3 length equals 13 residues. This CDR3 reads CASSLGGGEKLFF. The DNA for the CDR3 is TGTGCCAGCAGCTTGGGAGGAGGCGAAAAACTGTTTTTT.

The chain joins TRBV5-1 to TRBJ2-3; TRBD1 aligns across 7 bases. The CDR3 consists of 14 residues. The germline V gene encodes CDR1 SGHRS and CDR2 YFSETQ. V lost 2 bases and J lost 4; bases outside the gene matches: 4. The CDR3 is CASSLNRGADTQYF. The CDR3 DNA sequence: TGCGCCAGCAGCTTAAACAGGGGTGCAGATACGCAGTATTTT.

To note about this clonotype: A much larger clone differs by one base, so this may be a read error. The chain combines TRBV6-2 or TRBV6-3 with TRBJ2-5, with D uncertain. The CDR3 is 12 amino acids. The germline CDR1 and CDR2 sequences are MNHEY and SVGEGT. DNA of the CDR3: TGTGCCAGCAGTACCCTTCAAGGGACCCAGTACTTC. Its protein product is CASSTLQGTQYF.

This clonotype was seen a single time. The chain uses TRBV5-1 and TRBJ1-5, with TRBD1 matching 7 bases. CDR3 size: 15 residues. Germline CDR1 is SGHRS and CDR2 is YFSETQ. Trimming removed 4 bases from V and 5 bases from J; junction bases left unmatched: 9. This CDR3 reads CASSITGALDQPQHF. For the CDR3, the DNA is TGCGCCAGCAGCATCACAGGGGCCCTGGATCAGCCCCAGCATTTT.

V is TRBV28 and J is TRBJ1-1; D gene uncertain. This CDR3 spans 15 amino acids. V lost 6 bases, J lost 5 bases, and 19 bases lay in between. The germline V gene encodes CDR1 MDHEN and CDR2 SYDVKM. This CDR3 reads CASSSISHWDTEAFF. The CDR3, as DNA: TGTGCCAGCAGCTCTATCTCCCACTGGGATACTGAAGCTTTCTTT.

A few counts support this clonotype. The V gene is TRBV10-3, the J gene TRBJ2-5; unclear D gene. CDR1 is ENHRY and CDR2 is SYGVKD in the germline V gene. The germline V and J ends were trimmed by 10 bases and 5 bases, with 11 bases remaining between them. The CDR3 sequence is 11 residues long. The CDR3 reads CATCERETQYF. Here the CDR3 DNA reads TGTGCCACCTGCGAGAGGGAGACCCAGTACTTC.

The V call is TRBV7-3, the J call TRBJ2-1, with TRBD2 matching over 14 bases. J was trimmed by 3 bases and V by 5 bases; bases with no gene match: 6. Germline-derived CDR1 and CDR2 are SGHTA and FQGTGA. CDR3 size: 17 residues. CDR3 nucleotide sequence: TGTGCCAGCAGCCCGTCGGGACTAGCGGGGGTCTACAATGAGCAGTTCTTC. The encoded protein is CASSPSGLAGVYNEQFF.